The present T cell receptor (beta chain) was sequenced within a study of identical twins. In TCRdb, the 5' RACE reads were re-called with MiXCR into one record per CDR3 protein. Among 550,000 to 800,000 distinct CDR3 sequences, roughly 7.2% were seen once, and the ten largest hold less than 2%. This CDR3 region has 15 residues. V lost 6 bases, J lost 6 bases, and 8 bases stayed unmatched. CDR1 and CDR2 (germline): MDHEN, SYDVKM. Findings and limits, study-wide: Zero-insertion analyses might be partly confounded by invariant T cells like MAIT and iNKT. Carriage of fewer insertions was seen in abundant cord blood beta clonotypes, whereas memory repertoires showed none. Compared with unrelated sharing, twin-shared out-of-frame alpha sequences had more low-probability sequences.

In regard to this clonotype: As yet, its antigen is unknown.

The data also belong to a second study, concerning yellow fever vaccine responses in identical twins. As that study records: Vaccine T cell responses of twins reportedly seemed partly convergent and partly personalized.

Sequenced material: PBMCs. This chain joins TRBV28 and TRBJ2-4, with TRBD1 matching over 10 bases. This TCR derives from a woman between 18 and 29 years old in good health. The CDR3: CASRTTGGRGNIQYF. The CDR3 coding sequence is TGTGCCAGCAGGACGACAGGGGGCAGAGGAAACATTCAGTACTTC. The variable domain in full, with the rest retrieved from reference TRBV28 and TRBJ2-4, is DVKVTQSSRYLVKRTGEKVFLECVQDMDHENMFWYRQDPGLGLRLIYFSYDVKMKEKGDIPEGYSVSREKKERFSLILESASTNQTSMYLCASRTTGGRGNIQYFGAGTRLSVL.